This T cell receptor (beta chain) was sequenced in a study of blood T cell repertoires in COVID-19. Study background: The United States, Italy and Spain were the sources of the acute and convalescent COVID-19 samples.

Produced via immunoSEQ multiplex PCR; TCRdb's table is partial and in-frame only. Seen here are approximately 110,000 clones, less than 90% observed once, and the top ten hold about 20%. The CDR3 spans 15 residues. The V and J ends lost 3 bases and 2 bases respectively, with 14 bases between them. Germline CDR1 reads SGHKS; CDR2 reads YYEKEE (reference sequence). This chain uses TRBV5-5 with TRBJ2-5; a possible D gene is TRBD2 (6 bases). The sequence was collected from a woman in her fifties or sixties with acute or convalescent COVID-19. Source material: peripheral blood. CDR3: CASSWYGGGQETQYF. Written as DNA, the CDR3 is TGTGCCAGCAGCTGGTACGGGGGTGGGCAAGAGACCCAGTACTTC.